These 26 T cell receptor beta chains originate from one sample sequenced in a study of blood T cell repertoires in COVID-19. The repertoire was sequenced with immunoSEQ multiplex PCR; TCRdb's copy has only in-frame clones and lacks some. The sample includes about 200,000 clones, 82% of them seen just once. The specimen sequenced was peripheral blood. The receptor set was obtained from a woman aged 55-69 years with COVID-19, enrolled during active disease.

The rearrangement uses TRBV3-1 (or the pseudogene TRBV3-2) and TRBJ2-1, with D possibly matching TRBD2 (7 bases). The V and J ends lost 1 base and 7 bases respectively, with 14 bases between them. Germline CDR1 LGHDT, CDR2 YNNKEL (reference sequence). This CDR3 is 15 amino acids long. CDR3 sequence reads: CASSQGEGGRNEQFF. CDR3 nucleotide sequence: TGTGCCAGCAGCCAAGGGGAGGGGGGGCGGAATGAGCAGTTCTTC.

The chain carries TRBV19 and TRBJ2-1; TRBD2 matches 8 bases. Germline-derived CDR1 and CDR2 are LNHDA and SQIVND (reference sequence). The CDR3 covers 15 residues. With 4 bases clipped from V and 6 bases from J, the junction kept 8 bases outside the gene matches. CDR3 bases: TGTGCCAGTAGTAATCCAGCGGGGGTCCCCAATGAGCAGTTCTTC. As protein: CASSNPAGVPNEQFF. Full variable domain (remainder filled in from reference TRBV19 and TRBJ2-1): DGGITQSPKYLFRKEGQNVTLSCEQNLNHDAMYWYRQDPGQGLRLIYYSQIVNDFQKGDIAEGYSVSREKKESFPLTVTSAQKNPTAFYLCASSNPAGVPNEQFFGPGTRLTVL.

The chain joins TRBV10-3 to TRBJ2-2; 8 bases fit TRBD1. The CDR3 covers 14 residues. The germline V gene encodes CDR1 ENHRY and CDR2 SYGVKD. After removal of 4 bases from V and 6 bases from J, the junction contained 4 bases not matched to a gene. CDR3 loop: CAISGTGGSGELFF. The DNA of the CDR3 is TGTGCCATCAGTGGAACAGGGGGATCCGGGGAGCTGTTTTTT.

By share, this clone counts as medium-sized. CDR3 residues: CASSHSLTYEQYV. CDR3 nucleotides: TGTGCCAGCAGTCACTCCCTTACCTACGAGCAGTACGTC. V and J are TRBV28 and TRBJ2-7; D unresolved. CDR3 size: 13 residues. Per germline, CDR1 MDHEN and CDR2 SYDVKM. The V end lost 5 bases, the J end lost 2 bases, and 10 bases lay between the germline ends.

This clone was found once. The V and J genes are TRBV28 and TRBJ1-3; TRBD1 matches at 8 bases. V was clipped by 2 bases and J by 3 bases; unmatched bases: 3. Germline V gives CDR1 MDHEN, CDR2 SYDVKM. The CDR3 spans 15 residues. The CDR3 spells CASSLTGQGGNTIYF. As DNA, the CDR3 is TGTGCCAGCAGTTTAACAGGACAGGGTGGAAACACCATATATTTT.

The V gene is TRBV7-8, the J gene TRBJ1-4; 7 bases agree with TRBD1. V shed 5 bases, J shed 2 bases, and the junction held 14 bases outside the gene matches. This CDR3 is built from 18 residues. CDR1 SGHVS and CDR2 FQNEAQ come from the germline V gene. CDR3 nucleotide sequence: TGTGCCAGCAGCGCCTCACAGGGGACGGTTGCCACTAATGAAAAACTGTTTTTT. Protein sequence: CASSASQGTVATNEKLFF.

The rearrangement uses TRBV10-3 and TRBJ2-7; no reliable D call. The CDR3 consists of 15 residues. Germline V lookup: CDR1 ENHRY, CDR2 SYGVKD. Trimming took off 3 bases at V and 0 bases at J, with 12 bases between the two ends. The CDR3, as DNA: TGTGCCATCAGTGATGGGCAGGTCGTCTCCTACGAGCAGTACGTC. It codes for CAISDGQVVSYEQYV.

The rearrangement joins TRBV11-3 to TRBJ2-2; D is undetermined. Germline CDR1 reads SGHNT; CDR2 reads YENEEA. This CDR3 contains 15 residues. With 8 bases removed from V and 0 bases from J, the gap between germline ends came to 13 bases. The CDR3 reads CASSSAAANTGELFF. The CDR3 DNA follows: TGTGCCAGCTCTTCCGCGGCCGCGAACACCGGGGAGCTGTTTTTT. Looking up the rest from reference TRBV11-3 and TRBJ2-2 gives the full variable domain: EAGVVQSPRYKIIEKKQPVAFWCNPISGHNTLYWYLQNLGQGPELLIRYENEEAVDDSQLPKDRFSAERLKGVDSTLKIQPAELGDSAVYLCASSSAAANTGELFFGEGSRLTVL.

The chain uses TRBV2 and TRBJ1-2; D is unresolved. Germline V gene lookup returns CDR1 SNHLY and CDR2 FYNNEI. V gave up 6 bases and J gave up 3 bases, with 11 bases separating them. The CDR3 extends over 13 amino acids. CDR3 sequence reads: CASSLDIYYGYTF. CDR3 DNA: TGTGCCAGCAGCCTTGACATCTACTATGGCTACACCTTC. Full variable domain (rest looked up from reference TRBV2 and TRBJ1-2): EPEVTQTPSHQVTQMGQEVILRCVPISNHLYFYWYRQILGQKVEFLVSFYNNEISEKSEIFDDQFSVERPDGSNFTLKIRSTKLEDSAMYFCASSLDIYYGYTFGSGTRLTVV.

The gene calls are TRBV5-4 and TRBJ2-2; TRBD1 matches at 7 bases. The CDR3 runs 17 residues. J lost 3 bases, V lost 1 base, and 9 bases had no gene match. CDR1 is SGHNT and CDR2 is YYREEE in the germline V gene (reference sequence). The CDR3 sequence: CASSLLLRQGDTGELFF. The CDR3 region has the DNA TGTGCCAGCAGCTTGCTCTTGAGGCAGGGGGACACCGGGGAGCTGTTTTTT.

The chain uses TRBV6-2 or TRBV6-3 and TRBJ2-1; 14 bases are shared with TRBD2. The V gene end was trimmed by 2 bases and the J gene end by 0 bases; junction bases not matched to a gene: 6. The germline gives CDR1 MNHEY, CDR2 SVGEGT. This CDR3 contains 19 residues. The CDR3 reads CASSYPTSGRVSSYNEQFF. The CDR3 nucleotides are TGTGCCAGCAGTTACCCGACTAGCGGGAGGGTTAGCTCCTACAATGAGCAGTTCTTC.

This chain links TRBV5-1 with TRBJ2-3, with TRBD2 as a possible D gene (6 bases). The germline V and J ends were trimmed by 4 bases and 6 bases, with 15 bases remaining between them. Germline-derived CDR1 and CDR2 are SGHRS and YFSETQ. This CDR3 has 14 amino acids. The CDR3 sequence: CASSGGPGADTQYF. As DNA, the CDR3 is TGCGCCAGCAGCGGGGGTCCGGGAGCGGATACGCAGTATTTT.

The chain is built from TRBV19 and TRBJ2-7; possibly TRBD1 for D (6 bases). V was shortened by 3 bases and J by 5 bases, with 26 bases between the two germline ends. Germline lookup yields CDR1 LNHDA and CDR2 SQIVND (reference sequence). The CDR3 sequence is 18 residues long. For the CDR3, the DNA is TGTGCCAGTAGTATCAGGGGACCGCGTCAGGGGCTTGGGGACGAGCAGTACTTC. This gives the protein CASSIRGPRQGLGDEQYF. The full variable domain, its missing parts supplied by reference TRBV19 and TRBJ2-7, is DGGITQSPKYLFRKEGQNVTLSCEQNLNHDAMYWYRQDPGQGLRLIYYSQIVNDFQKGDIAEGYSVSREKKESFPLTVTSAQKNPTAFYLCASSIRGPRQGLGDEQYFGPGTRLTVT.

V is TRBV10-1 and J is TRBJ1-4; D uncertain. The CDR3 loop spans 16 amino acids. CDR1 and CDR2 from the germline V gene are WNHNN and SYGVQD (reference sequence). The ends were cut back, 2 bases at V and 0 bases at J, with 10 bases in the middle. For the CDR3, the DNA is TGCGCCAGCAGTGAGCCCTCACATCCAACTAATGAAAAACTGTTTTTT. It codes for CASSEPSHPTNEKLFF.

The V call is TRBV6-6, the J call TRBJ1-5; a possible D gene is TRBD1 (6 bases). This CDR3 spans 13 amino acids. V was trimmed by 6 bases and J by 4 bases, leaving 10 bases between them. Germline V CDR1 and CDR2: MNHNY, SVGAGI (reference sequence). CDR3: CASSPDRNQPQHF. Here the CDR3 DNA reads TGTGCCAGCAGCCCGGACAGAAATCAGCCCCAGCATTTT.

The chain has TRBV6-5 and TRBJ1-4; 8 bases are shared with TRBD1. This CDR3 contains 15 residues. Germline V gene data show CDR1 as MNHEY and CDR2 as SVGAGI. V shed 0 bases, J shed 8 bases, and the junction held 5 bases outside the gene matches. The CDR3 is CASSYSRTGTEKLFF. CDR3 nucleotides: TGTGCCAGCAGTTACTCCCGGACAGGGACGGAAAAACTGTTTTTT.

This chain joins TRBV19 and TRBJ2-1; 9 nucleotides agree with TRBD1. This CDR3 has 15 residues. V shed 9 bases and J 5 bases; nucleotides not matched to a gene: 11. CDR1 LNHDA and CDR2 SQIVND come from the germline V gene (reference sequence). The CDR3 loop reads CASAPDRGSDNEQFF. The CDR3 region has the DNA TGTGCCAGCGCCCCTGACAGGGGGTCGGACAATGAGCAGTTCTTC.

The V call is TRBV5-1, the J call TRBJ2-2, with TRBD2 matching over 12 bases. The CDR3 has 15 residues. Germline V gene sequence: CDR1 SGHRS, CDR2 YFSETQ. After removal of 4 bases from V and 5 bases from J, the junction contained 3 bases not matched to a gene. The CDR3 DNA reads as TGCGCCAGCAGCGAGGGGACTAGCGGGACCGGGGAGCTGTTTTTT. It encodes CASSEGTSGTGELFF.

The CDR3: CASSIRDRPYEQYF. The CDR3 nucleotides are TGTGCCAGTAGTATCCGGGACAGACCCTACGAGCAGTACTTC. The chain carries TRBV19 and TRBJ2-7; 7 positions agree with TRBD1. The V gene end was trimmed by 3 bases and the J gene end by 2 bases; junction bases not matched to a gene: 4. The CDR3 runs 14 residues. CDR1 LNHDA and CDR2 SQIVND come from the germline V gene (reference sequence).

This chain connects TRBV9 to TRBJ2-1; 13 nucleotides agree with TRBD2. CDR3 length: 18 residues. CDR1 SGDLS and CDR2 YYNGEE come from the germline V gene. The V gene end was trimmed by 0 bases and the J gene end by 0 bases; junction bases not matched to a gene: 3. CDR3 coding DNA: TGTGCCAGCAGCGTAGGGGGGACTAGCGGGAACTCCTACAATGAGCAGTTCTTC. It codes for CASSVGGTSGNSYNEQFF. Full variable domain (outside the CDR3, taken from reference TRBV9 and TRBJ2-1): DSGVTQTPKHLITATGQRVTLRCSPRSGDLSVYWYQQSLDQGLQFLIQYYNGEERAKGNILERFSAQQFPDLHSELNLSSLELGDSALYFCASSVGGTSGNSYNEQFFGPGTRLTVL.

In DNA, the CDR3 is TGTGCCAGCAGCTTAGGTCCGGGAGCGAACACCGGGGAGCTGTTTTTT. Translation: CASSLGPGANTGELFF. V and J are TRBV7-3 and TRBJ2-2, with a possible D match to TRBD2 (6 bases). The CDR3 covers 16 residues. Germline CDR1 SGHTA, CDR2 FQGTGA. Trimming shortened V by 2 bases and J by 0 bases, and 10 bases separated the two germline ends.

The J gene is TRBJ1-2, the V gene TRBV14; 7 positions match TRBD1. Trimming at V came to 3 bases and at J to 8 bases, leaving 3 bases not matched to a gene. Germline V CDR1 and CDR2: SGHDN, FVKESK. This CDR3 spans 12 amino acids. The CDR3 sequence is CASSQRQGGYTF. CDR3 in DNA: TGTGCCAGCAGCCAGCGACAGGGAGGCTACACCTTC.

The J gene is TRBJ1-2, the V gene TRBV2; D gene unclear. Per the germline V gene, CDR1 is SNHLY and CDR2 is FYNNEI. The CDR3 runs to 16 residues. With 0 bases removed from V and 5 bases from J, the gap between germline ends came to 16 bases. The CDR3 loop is CASSEAGGVMGYGYTF. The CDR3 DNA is TGTGCCAGCAGTGAAGCCGGCGGGGTAATGGGATATGGCTACACCTTC.

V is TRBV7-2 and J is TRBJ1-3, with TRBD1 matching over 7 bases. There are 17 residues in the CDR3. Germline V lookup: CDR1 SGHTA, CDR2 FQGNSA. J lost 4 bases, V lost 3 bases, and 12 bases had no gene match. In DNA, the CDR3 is TGTGCCAGCAGCTTGGGCCCTGGAGGGACAGCGGGAAACACCATATATTTT. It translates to CASSLGPGGTAGNTIYF.

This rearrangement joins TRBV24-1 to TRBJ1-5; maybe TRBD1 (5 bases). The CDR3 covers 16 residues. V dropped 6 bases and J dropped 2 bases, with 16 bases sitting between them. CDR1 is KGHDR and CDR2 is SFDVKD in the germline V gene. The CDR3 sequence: CATSSGDLWGNQPQHF. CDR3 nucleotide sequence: TGTGCCACCAGTAGCGGGGACTTGTGGGGCAATCAGCCCCAGCATTTT.

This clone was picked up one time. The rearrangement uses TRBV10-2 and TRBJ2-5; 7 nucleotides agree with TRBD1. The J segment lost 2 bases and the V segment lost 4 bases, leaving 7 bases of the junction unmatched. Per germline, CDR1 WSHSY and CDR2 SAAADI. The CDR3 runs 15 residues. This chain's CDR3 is CASSVGGAGQETQYF. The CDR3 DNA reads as TGCGCCAGCAGTGTAGGGGGCGCTGGGCAAGAGACCCAGTACTTC.